This TCR beta chain was recovered during a study of T cells after yellow fever vaccination. Study-wide findings and caveats: In FACS-sorted repertoires, abundant clonotypes from the bulk population could appear as contaminants. Compared with primary, the secondary response was weaker and peaked at day 5, not 15. Primary-vaccination clones mostly resurfaced post-booster (96% CD4, around 88% CD8).

Deletions cut 5 bases from V and 3 bases from J, with 17 bases between. CDR3 size: 15 residues. For TCR, cDNA came from 5'RACE template switching, which added a universal primer site and UMIs. TCRdb passed the 5' RACE reads through MiXCR, listing each CDR3 protein once. The data show a few hundred thousand distinct CDR3 sequences, approximately 4.2% seen once. Many counts were recorded for this clonotype. What it recognizes is unknown. The sequencing used PBMCs, collected 5 days after the yellow fever booster vaccination. The origin of this receptor is a man in his late teens or twenties who received the YFV17D yellow fever vaccine. The chain combines TRBV12-3 or TRBV12-4 with TRBJ2-7, with D perhaps TRBD2 (6 bases). Here the CDR3 reads CASSQLPGRSYEQYF. The CDR3 nucleotides read TGTGCCAGCAGTCAACTCCCAGGGAGGAGCTACGAGCAGTACTTC.